This TCR beta chain was sequenced in a study of blood T cells in healthy people across ages. Study observations and caveats: Nothing was known about donor CMV status, and this possibly confounded expanded clonotype changes. Bulk PBMC profiling left naive and antigen-experienced comparisons inconclusive.

As to this clonotype: The antigen remains undetermined.

Primers used in a second PCR of roughly 6 to 12 cycles were a sample-barcoded 5' primer and a J-beta primer mix. In TCRdb, the 5' RACE reads were re-called with MiXCR into one record per CDR3 protein. The repertoire holds a few hundred thousand distinct CDR3 sequences, with roughly a quarter as singletons. The data also belong to a second study, concerning T cells of mothers and their children. That source reports: Each donor was one of three healthy Caucasian mothers or one of their six children.

The origin of this receptor is a boy between 2 and 10 years old in good health. The specimen sequenced was blood.

CDR3 sequence: CASMQSPNYNEQFF. The CDR3 nucleotides are TGTGCCAGCATGCAGAGTCCGAACTACAATGAGCAGTTCTTC. The chain is built from TRBV12-3 or TRBV12-4 and TRBJ2-1; D is ambiguous. The CDR3 loop spans 14 amino acids. V was cut by 7 bases and J by 3 bases, with 13 bases left in between.